Below are 8 T cell receptor beta chains sequenced from a single sample in a study of identical twins. TCRdb analysed the 5' RACE reads with MiXCR anew, one entry per CDR3 protein. The sample lists under 300,000 distinct CDR3 sequences, 6.5% to 9.5% occurring once. The same data also contributed to another study, on yellow fever vaccine responses in identical twins.

Material for sequencing was CD8+ T cells sorted from blood. These receptors originate from a woman aged 18-29 years in good health.

This chain connects TRBV7-9 to TRBJ2-3; no clear D. From germline, CDR1 is SEHNR and CDR2 FQNEAQ (reference sequence). CDR3 length: 15 residues. V lost 1 base to trimming and J lost 1 base, with 9 bases between them. The CDR3: CASSLVPARTDTQYF. CDR3 DNA sequence: TGTGCCAGCAGCTTAGTTCCGGCCCGCACAGATACGCAGTATTTT.

This clonotype occurred many times. V and J are TRBV12-3 or TRBV12-4 and TRBJ2-7; TRBD2 aligns across 12 bases. This CDR3 contains 16 residues. Trimming removed 5 bases from V and 4 bases from J; junction bases left unmatched: 9. CDR3: CASSTLTSGSGYEQYF. CDR3 coding DNA: TGTGCCAGCAGTACCCTGACTAGCGGGAGTGGGTACGAGCAGTACTTC.

The rearrangement uses TRBV5-4 and TRBJ2-7; 13 bases align to TRBD2. This CDR3 region has 15 residues. V lost 4 bases to trimming and J lost 6 bases; unmatched junction nucleotides: 7. Germline lookup yields CDR1 SGHNT and CDR2 YYREEE (reference sequence). CDR3 residues: CASSIKGLAGAEQYF. The DNA for the CDR3 is TGTGCCAGCAGCATAAAAGGACTAGCGGGAGCCGAGCAGTACTTC.

This clonotype was observed at least ten times. V is TRBV5-1 and J is TRBJ2-5, with 8 bases aligning to TRBD2. Looked up from germline, CDR1 is SGHRS and CDR2 is YFSETQ. The CDR3 is made up of 15 amino acids. V shed 5 bases and J 4 bases; nucleotides not matched to a gene: 10. The CDR3 is CASSLAGGGGETQYF. The CDR3 nucleotides are TGCGCCAGCAGTCTTGCGGGGGGCGGAGGAGAGACCCAGTACTTC. The full variable domain, its missing parts supplied by reference TRBV5-1 and TRBJ2-5, is KAGVTQTPRYLIKTRGQQVTLSCSPISGHRSVSWYQQTPGQGLQFLFEYFSETQRNKGNFPGRFSGRQFSNSRSEMNVSTLELGDSALYLCASSLAGGGGETQYFGPGTRLLVL.

J is TRBJ2-7 and V is TRBV27; D gene ambiguous. The CDR3 totals 14 residues. With 4 bases removed from V and 2 bases from J, the gap between germline ends came to 12 bases. In germline, CDR1 is MNHEY, CDR2 SMNVEV (reference sequence). CDR3 in DNA: TGTGCCAGCAGTTCTACAGACTCGACCTACGAGCAGTACTTC. Translating it yields CASSSTDSTYEQYF.

The chain recombines TRBV27 with TRBJ2-5; TRBD2 aligns across 8 bases. The germline V gene has CDR1 MNHEY and CDR2 SMNVEV (reference sequence). V lost 1 base to trimming and J lost 2 bases; unmatched junction nucleotides: 6. The CDR3 spans 16 residues. CDR3 DNA: TGTGCCAGCAGTTTATGGGGGATAGCGGGGCAAGAGACCCAGTACTTC. Its translation is CASSLWGIAGQETQYF.

This clonotype came up many times. The chain uses TRBV10-3 and TRBJ2-1, with TRBD1 matching 7 bases. Germline assignment: CDR1 ENHRY and CDR2 SYGVKD. V shed 6 bases, J shed 5 bases, and the junction held 10 bases outside the gene matches. This CDR3 is 15 amino acids long. CDR3 residues: CAIRDYRGLDNEQFF. The CDR3, as DNA: TGTGCCATCAGGGATTACAGGGGTTTGGACAATGAGCAGTTCTTC.

This clonotype has a handful of counts. This rearrangement joins TRBV20-1 to TRBJ2-7; no reliable D call. The CDR3 consists of 14 residues. Trimming cost V 5 bases and J 6 bases, with 20 bases left between them. Per germline, CDR1 DFQATT and CDR2 SNEGSKA (reference sequence). CDR3 coding DNA: TGCAGTGCTCCTCCCTCTACCGCCCTCGGCGAGCAGTACTTC. Residues: CSAPPSTALGEQYF.